Reported below is one T cell receptor (beta chain). This clonotype was counted once. The clone's antigen remains unknown. One base away lies a much larger clone, so this may be a sequencing read error. The data were taken from a study of T cells after yellow fever vaccination (dated by TCRdb to between 2017 and 2020). Broadly, across the study: Libraries from fractions with low cell numbers were prepared with the SMART-Seq v4 Ultra Low Input RNA kit. To track T-cell clones before and after primary and booster YFV17D yellow fever vaccination, bulk TCR alpha and beta repertoires were sequenced longitudinally. Two healthy male donors, one aged 18 to 30 and one aged 30 to 40 years, made up the cohort. Bulk PBMC replicates and cell subsets were isolated from blood drawn at multiple timepoints before and after both primary and secondary immunization.

TCR cDNA was made using 5'RACE template switching, a step that added a universal primer site and unique molecular identifiers. Priming for cDNA synthesis came from both the TCR alpha and TCR beta constant segments. Two PCR steps were used to amplify libraries, with sample barcodes and sequencing adapters being added in the second step. Sequencing of libraries was performed on Illumina HiSeq 2500 (2x100 bp) or NovaSeq (2x150 bp). As for the authors' bioinformatics: Demultiplexing of reads and collapsing into UMI consensus sequences were performed with MIGEC, and V(D)J alignment was carried out with MiXCR. Using edgeR on replicate PBMC samples, clonotypes were called vaccine-responding if FDR was below 0.01 and the log2 fold change was above 5 up to day 15. Each bulk clonotype was labeled CD4 or CD8 based on which sequenced repertoire, CD4 or CD8, contained the clonotype at higher abundance. The raw public reads went through TCRdb reprocessing: fastp at Q25, MiXCR clone calling, in-frame beta chains kept. Identical CDR3 protein sequences are pooled into one entry, listed with their most common genes and DNA. Here the V and J calls rest on TCRdb's processing, not on the authors' analysis. The sample profile shows roughly 120,000 distinct CDR3 sequences; about 6.8% of them were found once. The ten largest clones represent 2.5% to 3.5% of the sample.

The study at large found these results: Computational filtering was required because FACS-sorted repertoires could contain abundant contaminating clonotypes from the bulk population. Only a couple of donors were included in the study, so the extent to which the findings can be generalized is limited. After the booster, most clones that had expanded after primary vaccination were detected again (around 97% of CD4 and roughly nine tenths of CD8), suggesting broad maintenance of memory. A small share of clonotypes occurred in both CD4 and CD8 compartments, likely arising from convergent recombination. Compared with the primary T-cell response, the secondary T-cell response was weaker but faster, peaking on day 5 rather than day 15.

The junction carries 12 bases between V and J, which are trimmed by 5 bases and 1 base respectively. The CDR3 covers 14 residues, taking in both the cysteine and the phenylalanine. Here the CDR3 DNA is all that survives: 42 bases in frame from base 1. The germline V gene (reference sequence) gives CDR1 as SGHKS and CDR2 as YYEKEE. In the paper's terms, the treatment or condition label means: live attenuated yellow fever vaccine strain. A standard Ficoll-Paque protocol was used to isolate PBMCs from peripheral blood. Dynabeads CD4 and CD8 positive selection kits were used to isolate the CD4 and CD8 T-cell fractions. RNA was extracted with TriZol from bulk PBMCs, CD4 and CD8 fractions, and dextramer-positive and dextramer-negative fractions.

The sequence joins TRBV5-5 to TRBJ1-1, with the D gene call left open. The TCR originated in a man aged 18 to 30 who received the YFV17D yellow fever vaccine. The sample in question was CD4+ T cells sorted from PBMCs, obtained more than 35 days after the first yellow fever vaccination. The CDR3 protein: CASRLIQTNTEAFF. The DNA is TGTGCCAGCAGGCTTATACAGACGAACACTGAAGCTTTCTTT.